A selection of T cell receptor beta chains follows, all from one sample in a study of blood T cell repertoires in COVID-19. Sequencing was performed with immunoSEQ multiplex PCR; in TCRdb, only in-frame clones are kept and a portion is missing. This repertoire shows 45,000 to 55,000 clones, approximately 82% found once; its top ten account for 5.3%. Sequencing was performed on peripheral blood. Receptors originate from a human donor in a cohort sampled during active COVID-19. The CDR3 runs from the conserved cysteine through the conserved F or W. Fields, in order: D gene, CDR3 length, V gene, J gene, clone size, CDR3 DNA, CDR3 protein. The D gene is left open where the match is weak. Where a row states a size, it is once, few, many or the class of an expanded clone; other rows omit it.

NA	15	TRBV5-1	TRBJ1-2	NA	TGCGCCAGCAGCTTGGTTACAGGGAAAGGGGATGGCTACACCTTC	CASSLVTGKGDGYTF
NA	14	TRBV2	TRBJ1-5	NA	TGTGCCAGCAGTGACCTATCCGGCAATCAGCCCCAGCATTTT	CASSDLSGNQPQHF
TRBD2	15	TRBV2	TRBJ2-3	once	TGTGCCAGCAGTGTAGCGGGGGGGCCCACAGATACGCAGTATTTT	CASSVAGGPTDTQYF
NA	15	TRBV3-1/TRBV3-2	TRBJ1-2	NA	TGTGCCAGCAGCCATTCAGCGATTGTTAACTATGGCTACACCTTC	CASSHSAIVNYGYTF
TRBD2	15	TRBV6-5	TRBJ2-2	NA	TGTGCCAGCAGTTCCCCTCTAGCGGGGGGCGGGGAGCTGTTTTTT	CASSSPLAGGGELFF
TRBD1	16	TRBV5-1	TRBJ2-6	few	TGCGCCAGCAGCACGGACAGGAGCTCTGGGGCCAACGTCCTGACTTTC	CASSTDRSSGANVLTF
NA	12	TRBV3-1/TRBV3-2	TRBJ2-7	NA	TGTGCCAGCAGCCAAGAGTACGGCGAGCAGTACTTC	CASSQEYGEQYF
TRBD1	13	TRBV12-3/TRBV12-4	TRBJ1-4	NA	TGTGCCAGCAGCTGGGACAGGGTTGAAAAACTGTTTTTT	CASSWDRVEKLFF
NA	13	TRBV11-1	TRBJ1-2	NA	TGTGCCAGCAGCTTAAAACAGGGATCTGGCTACACCTTC	CASSLKQGSGYTF
NA	12	TRBV7-9	TRBJ1-6	NA	TGTGCCAGCAGCGACGGAGTCTCACCCCTCCACTTT	CASSDGVSPLHF
NA	16	TRBV19	TRBJ1-1	NA	TGTGCCAGTAGTTTCCCCGCAGGCACCGGATCCACTGAAGCTTTCTTT	CASSFPAGTGSTEAFF
TRBD1	15	TRBV9	TRBJ1-5	NA	TGTGCCAGCAGCGAAGGCCCTGGGACAGATCAGCCCCAGCATTTT	CASSEGPGTDQPQHF
NA	16	TRBV11-2	TRBJ1-1	NA	TGTGCCAGCAGCTTAGGAGGGACACCTAAGAACACTGAAGCTTTCTTT	CASSLGGTPKNTEAFF
TRBD1	13	TRBV28	TRBJ2-7	NA	TGTGCCAGCAGTTTGGGACAGGGCCACGAGCAGTACTTC	CASSLGQGHEQYF
TRBD2	15	TRBV24-1	TRBJ2-1	NA	TGTGCCACCAGTGATATTAGCGGGCGAGCCAGGGAGCAGTTCTTC	CATSDISGRAREQFF
NA	15	TRBV11-2	TRBJ1-5	NA	TGTGCCAGCAGCTTCACCGGGACAAACAATCAGCCCCAGCATTTT	CASSFTGTNNQPQHF
NA	16	TRBV5-1	TRBJ2-1	NA	TGCGCCAGCAGCCTGACTTCTCCTAGCTCCTACAATGAGCAGTTCTTC	CASSLTSPSSYNEQFF
NA	16	TRBV5-4	TRBJ1-2	NA	TGTGCCAGCAGCTTGGGGACAGCTTCTAGGCCGAATGGCTACACCTTC	CASSLGTASRPNGYTF
TRBD1	14	TRBV6-5	TRBJ2-2	NA	TGTGCCAGCAGTTACTCGCAGGGGGTCGGGGAGCTGTTTTTT	CASSYSQGVGELFF
TRBD2	15	TRBV19	TRBJ2-1	NA	TGTGCCAGTAGTAAGGTCAGCGGGGGGCACAATGAGCAGTTCTTC	CASSKVSGGHNEQFF
TRBD1	13	TRBV4-3	TRBJ1-1	NA	TGCGCCAGCAGCCCCAGGGGGCGCGAAGAAGCTTTCTTT	CASSPRGREEAFF
NA	11	TRBV14	TRBJ2-7	NA	TGTGCCAGCAGCCTTCAGAACGAGCAGTACTTC	CASSLQNEQYF
NA	13	TRBV7-9	TRBJ1-2	NA	TGTGCCAGCAGCTTAGCGGGCGGGCGGGGCTACACCTTC	CASSLAGGRGYTF
NA	16	TRBV24-1	TRBJ2-1	NA	TGTGCCACCAGTGATTCCGGGACAAACCCCTACAATGAGCAGTTCTTC	CATSDSGTNPYNEQFF
NA	16	TRBV27	TRBJ1-1	NA	TGTGCCAGCAGTCCCAAGGCGGGGGGCGCGAACACTGAAGCTTTCTTT	CASSPKAGGANTEAFF
NA	15	TRBV6-5	TRBJ1-3	NA	TGTGCCAGCAGCCTTACGACAGCCTCTGGAAACACCATATATTTT	CASSLTTASGNTIYF
TRBD2	16	TRBV7-2	TRBJ2-7	NA	TGTGCCAGCAGCACGGGACTAGCGGGGGTGGCCTACGAGCAGTACTTC	CASSTGLAGVAYEQYF
NA	15	TRBV10-2	TRBJ1-5	NA	TGCGCCAGCAGTATGCAGGGGCGCACTAATCAGCCCCAGCATTTT	CASSMQGRTNQPQHF
TRBD1	13	TRBV9	TRBJ1-1	NA	TGTGCCAGCAGCTTCACAGGGGGGACTGAAGCTTTCTTT	CASSFTGGTEAFF
TRBD2	22	TRBV7-2	TRBJ2-1	NA	TGTGCCAGCAGCTTAGCACCGCGGACTAGCGGGAGGCACGTCCCCTCCTACAATGAGCAGTTCTTC	CASSLAPRTSGRHVPSYNEQFF
TRBD1	15	TRBV6-2/TRBV6-3	TRBJ1-2	NA	TGTGCCAGCAGTTACTTCGGACAGGAGAACTATGGCTACACCTTC	CASSYFGQENYGYTF
NA	14	TRBV5-4	TRBJ2-5	NA	TGTGCCAGCAGCCTCTCGGCAGGCCAAGAGACCCAGTACTTC	CASSLSAGQETQYF
NA	15	TRBV28	TRBJ1-5	NA	TGTGCCACCCGAAAGGGGATGGGAAGCAATCAGCCCCAGCATTTT	CATRKGMGSNQPQHF
TRBD2	14	TRBV6-6	TRBJ2-1	NA	TGTGCCAGCAGCGCCGGGGGGTCCCACAATGAGCAGTTCTTC	CASSAGGSHNEQFF
TRBD2	15	TRBV5-1	TRBJ2-5	NA	TGCGCCAGCAGCCCTGGACTAGCGCGGCAAGAGACCCAGTACTTC	CASSPGLARQETQYF
NA	15	TRBV15	TRBJ1-4	NA	TGTGCCACCAGCAGCAAGACTGTAGATCTGGAAAAACTGTTTTTT	CATSSKTVDLEKLFF